A selection of T cell receptor beta chains follows, all from one sample in a study of T cells in Graves' hyperthyroidism and ophthalmopathy. TCRdb analysed the multiplex PCR reads with MiXCR anew, one entry per CDR3 protein. The sample lists 620,000 or so distinct CDR3 sequences, around 13% occurring once. The sequenced sample was blood. Receptor source: a woman in her forties or fifties with Graves' ophthalmopathy. Each CDR3 is given with its conserved first and last residue. Each record gives: J gene, clone size, V gene, D gene, CDR3 protein, CDR3 DNA. A D gene is named only where the DNA matches it firmly. Rows give clone size only sometimes, using once, few, many, or a class for an expanded clone.

TRBJ1-4,few,TRBV29-1,-,CSVVGNEKLFF,TGCAGCGTTGTTGGCAATGAAAAACTGTTTTTT
TRBJ2-2,many,TRBV28,-,CASSTAGGAHTGELFF,TGTGCCAGCAGTACAGCCGGCGGCGCACACACCGGGGAGCTGTTTTTT
TRBJ1-6,-,TRBV12-3/TRBV12-4,TRBD1,CASSPHRGRFLSYNSPLHF,TGTGCCAGCAGTCCCCACAGGGGGAGGTTTCTTTCCTATAATTCACCCCTCCACTTT
TRBJ1-5,many,TRBV7-8,-,CASSLEQLRNQPQHF,TGTGCCAGCAGCTTAGAACAGCTACGCAATCAGCCCCAGCATTTT
TRBJ2-1,many,TRBV24-1,TRBD1,CATSDLDRVGNEQFF,TGTGCCACCAGTGACTTGGACAGGGTCGGCAATGAGCAGTTCTTC
TRBJ1-1,many,TRBV5-5,-,CASSVWEGSTEAFF,TGTGCCAGCAGCGTTTGGGAGGGTTCCACTGAAGCTTTCTTT
TRBJ2-3,-,TRBV27,TRBD2,CASSLIRLAGGPDTQYF,TGTGCCAGCAGTTTAATTCGACTAGCGGGAGGGCCAGATACGCAGTATTTT
TRBJ2-1,few,TRBV19,TRBD2,CASRGGAASYNEQFF,TGTGCCAGCCGGGGGGGGGCGGCCTCCTACAATGAGCAGTTCTTC
TRBJ1-2,many,TRBV29-1,-,CSDSRGDNYGYTF,TGCAGCGATAGCCGAGGGGATAACTATGGCTACACCTTC
TRBJ2-3,many,TRBV11-3,TRBD2,CASSSRTSGTSTDTQYF,TGTGCCAGCAGCTCCCGGACTAGCGGCACTAGCACAGATACGCAGTATTTT
TRBJ2-1,many,TRBV12-3/TRBV12-4,TRBD2,CASSYSLGGLEYNEQFF,TGTGCCAGCAGTTACTCCCTGGGGGGACTAGAATACAATGAGCAGTTCTTC
TRBJ2-5,-,TRBV20-1,TRBD1,CSAPTGGGGTQYF,TGCAGTGCTCCGACAGGGGGGGGAGGGACCCAGTACTTC
TRBJ2-7,many,TRBV28,TRBD1,CASSFGQGARSEQYF,TGTGCCAGCAGTTTTGGACAGGGGGCGCGTTCCGAGCAGTACTTC
TRBJ1-4,many,TRBV5-1,-,CASSQGAGDEKLFF,TGCGCCAGCAGCCAGGGAGCAGGCGATGAAAAACTGTTTTTT
TRBJ2-1,many,TRBV7-2,-,CASSLGPRADTGRQFF,TGTGCCAGCAGCTTAGGGCCACGGGCGGATACTGGTCGGCAGTTCTTC
TRBJ1-2,few,TRBV14,-,CASSQALGVSYGYTF,TGTGCCAGCAGCCAAGCCCTGGGGGTTAGCTATGGCTACACCTTC
TRBJ2-7,-,TRBV27,TRBD1,CASSLSRGPFEQYF,TGTGCCAGCAGTTTAAGCAGGGGGCCCTTCGAGCAGTACTTC
TRBJ2-1,few,TRBV9,-,CASSVELYNEQFF,TGTGCCAGCAGCGTAGAACTCTACAATGAGCAGTTCTTC
TRBJ2-5,many,TRBV3-1,-,CASSQEPNQETQYF,TGTGCCAGCAGCCAAGAGCCGAACCAAGAGACCCAGTACTTC
TRBJ2-2,few,TRBV15,-,CATSRDPQGPGELFF,TGTGCCACCAGCAGAGATCCCCAGGGACCCGGGGAGCTGTTTTTT
TRBJ2-3,many,TRBV20-1,TRBD2,CSASAGGDLDTQYF,TGCAGTGCTAGTGCGGGGGGGGATCTTGATACGCAGTATTTT
TRBJ2-1,many,TRBV28,TRBD2,CASRSTSGRVNEQFF,TGTGCCAGCAGGTCGACTAGCGGGAGGGTAAATGAGCAGTTCTTC
TRBJ2-2,many,TRBV28,-,CASSSPGDTGELFF,TGTGCCAGCAGTTCGCCGGGGGACACCGGGGAGCTGTTTTTT
TRBJ2-7,few,TRBV6-1,-,CASSEVGVKAGSFSYEQYF,TGTGCCAGCAGTGAAGTTGGGGTGAAGGCCGGGAGCTTTAGTTACGAGCAGTACTTC
TRBJ1-6,-,TRBV19,-,CASRSGPSNSPLHF,TGTGCCAGTCGTTCTGGGCCAAGCAATTCACCCCTCCACTTT
TRBJ1-1,many,TRBV27,-,CASMMGPRGNAFF,TGTGCCAGCATGATGGGCCCCCGGGGTAATGCTTTCTTT
TRBJ2-1,many,TRBV12-3/TRBV12-4,-,CATRNGSYNEQFF,TGTGCCACTAGAAATGGCTCCTACAATGAGCAGTTCTTC
TRBJ2-2,-,TRBV19,-,CACSEGWTGELFF,TGTGCCTGCTCTGAGGGGTGGACCGGGGAGCTGTTTTTT
TRBJ2-4,-,TRBV7-9,TRBD1,CASSALSQQGAAKNIQYF,TGTGCCAGCAGCGCCCTGTCTCAACAGGGGGCGGCCAAAAACATTCAGTACTTC
TRBJ1-4,-,TRBV7-6,-,CASSPNRDEKLFF,TGTGCCAGCAGCCCTAACAGGGACGAAAAACTGTTTTTT
TRBJ1-2,-,TRBV5-4,-,CAFAAGEYYGYTF,TGTGCTTTCGCGGCAGGGGAGTACTATGGCTACACCTTC
TRBJ1-3,many,TRBV28,-,CASLGRGNTIYF,TGTGCCAGCCTCGGACGTGGAAACACCATATATTTT
TRBJ2-7,few,TRBV4-2,-,CASSQDIRERVQYF,TGTGCCAGCAGCCAAGATATACGGGAGCGGGTGCAGTACTTC
TRBJ2-1,many,TRBV3-1,TRBD2,CASSPPSGRANEQFF,TGTGCCAGCAGCCCACCTAGCGGGAGGGCCAATGAGCAGTTCTTC
TRBJ2-7,many,TRBV2,-,CASSSEGSYEQYF,TGTGCCAGCAGTTCTGAAGGTAGCTACGAGCAGTACTTC
TRBJ1-5,few,TRBV13,TRBD1,CASSLRGQPPRPNQPQHF,TGTGCCAGCAGCTTAAGGGGGCAGCCCCCCCGCCCAAATCAGCCCCAGCATTTT
TRBJ2-2,-,TRBV7-2,TRBD1,CASSEQGDTGELFF,TGTGCCAGCAGTGAACAGGGGGACACCGGGGAGCTGTTTTTT